This T cell receptor (beta chain) comes out of a study of control samples from healthy donors and cancer patients. V lost 1 base and J lost 5; bases outside the gene matches: 7. Germline lookup yields CDR1 SGHNT and CDR2 YENEEA. The CDR3 contains 16 residues. This clone appeared a few times. The method was immunoSEQ multiplex PCR; TCRdb's version includes in-frame clones alone and lacks a portion of them. The sample holds around 150,000 clones, about 89% seen once. Sequenced: blood. The source of this sequence is a man aged 30-40 years in good health. The genes are TRBV11-3 and TRBJ2-2; 7 bases match TRBD2. CDR3 DNA: TGTGCCAGCAGCTTAGGTGCGGGAGTGGTTACCGGGGAGCTGTTTTTT. Protein sequence: CASSLGAGVVTGELFF.